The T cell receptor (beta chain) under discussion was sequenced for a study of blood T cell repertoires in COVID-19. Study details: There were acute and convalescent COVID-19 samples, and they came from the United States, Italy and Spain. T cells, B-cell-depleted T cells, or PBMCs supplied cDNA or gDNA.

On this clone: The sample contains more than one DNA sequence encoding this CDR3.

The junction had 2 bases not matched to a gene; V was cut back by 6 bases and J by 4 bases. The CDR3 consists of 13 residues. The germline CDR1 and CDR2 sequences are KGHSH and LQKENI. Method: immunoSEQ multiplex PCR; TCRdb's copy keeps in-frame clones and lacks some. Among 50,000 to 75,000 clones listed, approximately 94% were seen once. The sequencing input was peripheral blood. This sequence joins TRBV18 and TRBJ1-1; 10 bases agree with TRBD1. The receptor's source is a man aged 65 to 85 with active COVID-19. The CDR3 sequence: CASSRTGGTEAFF. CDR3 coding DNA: TGTGCCAGCTCCCGGACAGGGGGCACTGAAGCTTTCTTT.